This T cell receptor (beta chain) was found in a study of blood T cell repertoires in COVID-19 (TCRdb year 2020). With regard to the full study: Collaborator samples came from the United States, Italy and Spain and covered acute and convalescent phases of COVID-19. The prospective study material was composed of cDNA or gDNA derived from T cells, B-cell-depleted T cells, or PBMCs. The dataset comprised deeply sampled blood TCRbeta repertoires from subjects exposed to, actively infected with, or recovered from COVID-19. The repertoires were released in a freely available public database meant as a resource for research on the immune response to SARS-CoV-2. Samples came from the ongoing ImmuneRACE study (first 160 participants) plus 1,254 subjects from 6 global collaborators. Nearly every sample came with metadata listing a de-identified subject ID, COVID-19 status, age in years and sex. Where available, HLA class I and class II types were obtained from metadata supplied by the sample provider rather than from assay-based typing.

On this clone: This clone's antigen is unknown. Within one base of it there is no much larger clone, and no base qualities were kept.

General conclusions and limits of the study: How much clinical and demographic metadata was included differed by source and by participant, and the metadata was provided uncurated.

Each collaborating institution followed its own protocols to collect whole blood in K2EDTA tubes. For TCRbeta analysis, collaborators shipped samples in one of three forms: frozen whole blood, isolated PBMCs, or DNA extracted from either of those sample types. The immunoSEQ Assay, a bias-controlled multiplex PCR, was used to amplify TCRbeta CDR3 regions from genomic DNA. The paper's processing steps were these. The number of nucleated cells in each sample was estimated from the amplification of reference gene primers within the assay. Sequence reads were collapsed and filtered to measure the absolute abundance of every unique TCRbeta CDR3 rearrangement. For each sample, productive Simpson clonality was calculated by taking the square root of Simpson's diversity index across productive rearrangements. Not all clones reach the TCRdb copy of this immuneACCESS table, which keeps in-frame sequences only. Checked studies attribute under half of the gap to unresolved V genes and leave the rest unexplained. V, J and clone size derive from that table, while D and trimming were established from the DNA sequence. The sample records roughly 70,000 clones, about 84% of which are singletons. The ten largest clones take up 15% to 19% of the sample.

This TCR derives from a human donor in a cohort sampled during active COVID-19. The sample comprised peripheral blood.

The CDR3 amino acid sequence is: CASSLGLAVYEQYF. The DNA sequence is given as TGCGCCAGCAGCTTGGGACTAGCAGTCTACGAGCAGTACTTC. The chain is encoded by TRBV5-1 joined to TRBJ2-7; TRBD2 lines up with 7 middle nucleotides. From the cysteine up to the phenylalanine, the CDR3 has a length of 14 residues. The only DNA kept is the CDR3, 42 bases in frame from the first base. V trim: 0 bases; J trim: 3 bases; unmatched bases: 3. The CDR1 and CDR2 encoded by the germline V gene are SGHRS and YFSETQ.